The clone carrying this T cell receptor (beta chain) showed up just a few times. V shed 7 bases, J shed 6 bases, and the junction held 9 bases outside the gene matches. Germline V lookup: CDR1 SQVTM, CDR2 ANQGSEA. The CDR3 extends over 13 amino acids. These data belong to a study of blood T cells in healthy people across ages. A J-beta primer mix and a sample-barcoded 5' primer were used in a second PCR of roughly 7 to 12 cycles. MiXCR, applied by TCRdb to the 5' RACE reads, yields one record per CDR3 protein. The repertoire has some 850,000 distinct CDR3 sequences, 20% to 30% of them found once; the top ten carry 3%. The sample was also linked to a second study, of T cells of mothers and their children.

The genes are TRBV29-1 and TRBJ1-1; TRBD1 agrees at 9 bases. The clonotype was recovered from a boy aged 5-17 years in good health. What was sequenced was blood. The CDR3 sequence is CSAQDRGISEAFF. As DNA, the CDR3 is TGCAGCGCGCAGGACAGGGGAATCTCTGAAGCTTTCTTT.